This T cell receptor beta chain was profiled in a study of regulatory T cells in long-lasting Graves disease. Looked up from germline, CDR1 is MDHEN and CDR2 is SYDVKM. J was trimmed by 2 bases and V by 2 bases; bases with no gene match: 4. The CDR3 length is 15 residues. Researchers made TCR beta libraries by using iRepertoire HTBI primers and running Arm-PCR on CDR3 regions. Each CDR3 protein is one row after TCRdb ran MiXCR on the multiplex PCR reads. The repertoire holds some 280,000 distinct CDR3 sequences, with 22% as singletons. Regarding time point: persistent/refractory GD, antithyroid drugs over 5 years with positive TRAb. PBMC RNA was the source of the TCR library. This clonotype appeared many times.

The gene calls are TRBV28 and TRBJ2-7; the match to TRBD1 covers 9 bases. The sequence was obtained from a female donor with Graves disease. The specimen comprised peripheral blood mononuclear cells (PBMCs), sampled when the disease was refractory, from a patient treated with antithyroid drugs. This CDR3 is CASSLGTGRAYEQYF. In DNA form, the CDR3 reads TGTGCCAGCAGTTTAGGGACAGGGCGGGCCTACGAGCAGTACTTC.